This T cell receptor (beta chain) is from a study of T cells in Graves' hyperthyroidism and ophthalmopathy. About the study: Peripheral blood was secured at the point of initial diagnosis, before any treatment. General study findings and limits: Most clonotypes expanded in the thyroid (above 0.001) were also present in blood.

The investigators amplified TCR beta CDR3 regions from RNA transcripts. First-round RT-PCR of the TCR CDR3 relied on the HTBI primer set. Each CDR3 protein is one row after TCRdb ran MiXCR on the multiplex PCR reads. The repertoire holds nearly 600,000 distinct CDR3 sequences, with around 14% as singletons. The CDR3 runs 16 residues. CDR1 and CDR2 from the germline V gene are ENHRY and SYGVKD. The V gene end was trimmed by 2 bases and the J gene end by 1 base; junction bases not matched to a gene: 7. Those patients with uncontrolled infection, other autoimmune disease, pregnancy or lactation were excluded. In making diagnoses, clinical symptoms, serum thyroxine and TRAb, thyroid ultrasound and orbital computed tomography were all used. The sample holds many counts of this clonotype. The antigen remains undetermined.

The sample was blood. The origin of this receptor is a young woman with Graves' hyperthyroidism that later progressed to Graves' ophthalmopathy. V and J are TRBV10-3 and TRBJ1-1; TRBD1 agrees at 7 bases. The CDR3: CAISELRQGGNTEAFF. CDR3 nucleotides: TGTGCCATCAGTGAGCTGCGACAGGGAGGGAACACTGAAGCTTTCTTT.